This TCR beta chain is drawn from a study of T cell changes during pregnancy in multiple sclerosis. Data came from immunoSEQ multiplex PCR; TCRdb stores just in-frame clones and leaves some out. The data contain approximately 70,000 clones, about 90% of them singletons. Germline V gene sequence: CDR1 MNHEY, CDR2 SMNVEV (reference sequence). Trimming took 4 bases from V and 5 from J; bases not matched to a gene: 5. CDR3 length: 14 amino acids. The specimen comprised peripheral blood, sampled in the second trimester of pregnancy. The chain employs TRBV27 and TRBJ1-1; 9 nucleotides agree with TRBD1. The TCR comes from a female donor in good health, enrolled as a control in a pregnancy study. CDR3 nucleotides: TGTGCCAGCAGTTGGGGGACAGGGTCTACTGAAGCTTTCTTT. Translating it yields CASSWGTGSTEAFF.